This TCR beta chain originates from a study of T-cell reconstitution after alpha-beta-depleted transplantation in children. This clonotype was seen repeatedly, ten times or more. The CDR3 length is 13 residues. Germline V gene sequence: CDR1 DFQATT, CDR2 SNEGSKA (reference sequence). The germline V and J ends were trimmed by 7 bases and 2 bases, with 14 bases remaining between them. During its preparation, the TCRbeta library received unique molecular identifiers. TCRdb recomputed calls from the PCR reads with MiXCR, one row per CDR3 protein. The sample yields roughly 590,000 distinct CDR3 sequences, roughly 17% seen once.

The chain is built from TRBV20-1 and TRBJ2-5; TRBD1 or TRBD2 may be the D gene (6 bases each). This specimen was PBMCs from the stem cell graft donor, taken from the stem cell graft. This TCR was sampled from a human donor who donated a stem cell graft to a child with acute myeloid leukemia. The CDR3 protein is CSVGGGEQETQYF. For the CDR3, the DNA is TGCAGTGTTGGAGGGGGAGAACAAGAGACCCAGTACTTC.